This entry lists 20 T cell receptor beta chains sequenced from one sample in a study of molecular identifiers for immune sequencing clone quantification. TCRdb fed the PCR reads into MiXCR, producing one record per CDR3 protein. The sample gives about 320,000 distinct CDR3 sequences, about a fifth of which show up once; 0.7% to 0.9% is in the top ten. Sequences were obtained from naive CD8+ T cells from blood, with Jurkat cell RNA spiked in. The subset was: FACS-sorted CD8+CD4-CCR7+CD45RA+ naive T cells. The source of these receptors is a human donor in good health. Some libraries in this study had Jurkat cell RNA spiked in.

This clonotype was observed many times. The CDR3 reads CASSPTGEESYEQYF. The CDR3, as DNA: TGTGCCAGTAGTCCCACGGGGGAGGAGTCCTACGAGCAGTACTTC. The rearrangement uses TRBV19 and TRBJ2-7, with D maybe TRBD2 (6 bases). This CDR3 region has 15 residues. Germline lookup yields CDR1 LNHDA and CDR2 SQIVND (reference sequence). V gave up 5 bases and J gave up 1 base, with 15 bases separating them. Based on the CDR3 plus reference TRBV19 and TRBJ2-7, the full variable domain is DGGITQSPKYLFRKEGQNVTLSCEQNLNHDAMYWYRQDPGQGLRLIYYSQIVNDFQKGDIAEGYSVSREKKESFPLTVTSAQKNPTAFYLCASSPTGEESYEQYFGPGTRLTVT.

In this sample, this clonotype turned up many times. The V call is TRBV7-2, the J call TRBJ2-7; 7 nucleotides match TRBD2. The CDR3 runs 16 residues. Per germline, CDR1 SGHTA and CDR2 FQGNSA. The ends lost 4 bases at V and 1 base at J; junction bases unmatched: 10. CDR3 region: CASSSIWEGSSYEQYF. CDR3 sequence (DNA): TGTGCCAGCAGCTCCATTTGGGAGGGTTCATCCTACGAGCAGTACTTC.

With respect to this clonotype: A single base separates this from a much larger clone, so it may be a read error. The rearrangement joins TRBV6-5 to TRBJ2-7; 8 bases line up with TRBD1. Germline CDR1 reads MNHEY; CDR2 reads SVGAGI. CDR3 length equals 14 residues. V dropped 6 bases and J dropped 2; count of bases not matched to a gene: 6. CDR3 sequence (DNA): TGTGCCAGCAGCCTCAACAGGGGGACCTACGAGCAGTACTTC. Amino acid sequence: CASSLNRGTYEQYF.

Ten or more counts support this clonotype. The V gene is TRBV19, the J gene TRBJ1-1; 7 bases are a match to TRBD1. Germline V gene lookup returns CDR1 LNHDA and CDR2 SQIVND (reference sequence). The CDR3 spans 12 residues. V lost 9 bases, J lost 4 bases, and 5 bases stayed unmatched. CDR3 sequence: CASRQGSTEAFF. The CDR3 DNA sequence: TGTGCCAGCCGACAGGGATCCACTGAAGCTTTCTTT.

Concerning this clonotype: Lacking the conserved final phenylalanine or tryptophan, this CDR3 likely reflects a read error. The CDR3 spells CASSITGGTEAFS. CDR3 DNA: TGTGCCAGTAGTATAACTGGGGGAACTGAAGCTTTCTCT. The V call is TRBV19, the J call TRBJ1-1; possible D gene TRBD1, 5 bases. Trimming stripped 2 bases from V and 5 bases from J, with 9 bases between. Germline CDR1 is LNHDA and CDR2 is SQIVND (reference sequence). The CDR3 length is 13 residues.

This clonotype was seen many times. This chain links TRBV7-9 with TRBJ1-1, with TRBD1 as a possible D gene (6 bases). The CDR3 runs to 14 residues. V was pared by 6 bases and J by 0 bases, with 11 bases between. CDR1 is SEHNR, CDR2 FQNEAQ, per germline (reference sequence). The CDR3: CASSSDSLNTEAFF. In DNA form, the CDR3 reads TGTGCCAGCAGTTCGGACAGCTTGAACACTGAAGCTTTCTTT. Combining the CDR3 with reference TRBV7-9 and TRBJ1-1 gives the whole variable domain DTGVSQNPRHKITKRGQNVTFRCDPISEHNRLYWYRQTLGQGPEFLTYFQNEAQLEKSRLLSDRFSAERPKGSFSTLEIQRTEQGDSAMYLCASSSDSLNTEAFFGQGTRLTVV.

This chain's CDR3 is CASSLDIPPTLNTEAFF. The CDR3 nucleotides read TGTGCCAGCAGCTTAGATATCCCACCAACTTTGAACACTGAAGCTTTCTTT. The V and J genes are TRBV7-6 and TRBJ1-1; the D is unclear. CDR3 length: 17 amino acids. From germline, CDR1 is SGHVS and CDR2 FNYEAQ. V dropped 1 base and J dropped 0 bases, with 15 bases sitting between them.

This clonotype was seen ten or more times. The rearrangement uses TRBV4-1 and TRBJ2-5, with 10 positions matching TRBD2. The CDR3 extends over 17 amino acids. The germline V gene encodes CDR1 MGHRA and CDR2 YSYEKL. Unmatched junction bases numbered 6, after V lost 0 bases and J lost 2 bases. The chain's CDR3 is CASSQDWASGGQETQYF. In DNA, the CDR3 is TGCGCCAGCAGCCAAGATTGGGCTAGCGGGGGACAAGAGACCCAGTACTTC.

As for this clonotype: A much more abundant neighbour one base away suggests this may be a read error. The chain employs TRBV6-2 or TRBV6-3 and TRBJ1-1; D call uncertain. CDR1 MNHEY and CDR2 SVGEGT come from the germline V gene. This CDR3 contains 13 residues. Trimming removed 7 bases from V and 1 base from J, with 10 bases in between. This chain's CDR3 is CASNPQTNTEAFF. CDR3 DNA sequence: TGTGCCAGCAATCCTCAGACGAACACTGAAGCTTTCTTT.

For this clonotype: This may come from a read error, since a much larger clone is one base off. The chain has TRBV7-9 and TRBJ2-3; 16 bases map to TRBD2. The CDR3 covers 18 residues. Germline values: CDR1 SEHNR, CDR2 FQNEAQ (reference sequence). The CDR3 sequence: CASSPGLAGGPATGTQYF. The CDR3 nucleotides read TGTGCCAGCAGCCCGGGACTAGCGGGAGGGCCGGCGACAGGTACGCAGTATTTT. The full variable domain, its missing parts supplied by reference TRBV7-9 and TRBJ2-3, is DTGVSQNPRHKITKRGQNVTFRCDPISEHNRLYWYRQTLGQGPEFLTYFQNEAQLEKSRLLSDRFSAERPKGSFSTLEIQRTEQGDSAMYLCASSPGLAGGPATGTQYFGPGTRLTVL.

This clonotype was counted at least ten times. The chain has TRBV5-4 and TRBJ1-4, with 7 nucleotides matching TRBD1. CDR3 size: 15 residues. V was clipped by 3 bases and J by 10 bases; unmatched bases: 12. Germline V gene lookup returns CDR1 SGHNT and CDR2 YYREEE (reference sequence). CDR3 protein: CASSSSDRDVGKLFF. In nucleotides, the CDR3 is TGTGCCAGCAGCTCGAGTGACAGGGACGTGGGAAAACTGTTTTTT.

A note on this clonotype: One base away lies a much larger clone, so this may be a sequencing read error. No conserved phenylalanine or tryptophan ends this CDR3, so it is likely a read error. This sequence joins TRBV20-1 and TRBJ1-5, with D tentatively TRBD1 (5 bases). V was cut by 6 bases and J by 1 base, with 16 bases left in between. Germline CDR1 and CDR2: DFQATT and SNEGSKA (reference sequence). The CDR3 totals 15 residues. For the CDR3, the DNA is TGCAGTGCGGATACAGGTGGAATGAGCAATCAGCCCCAGCATCTT. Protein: CSADTGGMSNQPQHL.

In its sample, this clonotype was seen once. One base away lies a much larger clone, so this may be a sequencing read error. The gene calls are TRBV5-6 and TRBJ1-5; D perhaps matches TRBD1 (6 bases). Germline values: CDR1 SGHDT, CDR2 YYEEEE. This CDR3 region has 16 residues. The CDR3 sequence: CASSLRRTDSNRPQHF. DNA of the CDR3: TGTGCCAGCAGCCTCCGGCGGACAGATAGCAATCGGCCCCAGCATTTT.

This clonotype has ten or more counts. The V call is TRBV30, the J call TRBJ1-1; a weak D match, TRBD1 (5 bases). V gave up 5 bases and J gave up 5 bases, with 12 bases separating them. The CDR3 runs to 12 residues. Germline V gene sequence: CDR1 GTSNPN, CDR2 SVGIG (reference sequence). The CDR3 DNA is TGTGCCTGGGAGACGGGGGAGACTGAAGCTTTCTTT. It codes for CAWETGETEAFF. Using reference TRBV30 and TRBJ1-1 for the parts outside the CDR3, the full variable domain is SQTIHQWPATLVQPVGSPLSLECTVEGTSNPNLYWYRQAAGRGLQLLFYSVGIGQISSEVPQNLSASRPQDRQFILSSKKLLLSDSGFYLCAWETGETEAFFGQGTRLTVV.

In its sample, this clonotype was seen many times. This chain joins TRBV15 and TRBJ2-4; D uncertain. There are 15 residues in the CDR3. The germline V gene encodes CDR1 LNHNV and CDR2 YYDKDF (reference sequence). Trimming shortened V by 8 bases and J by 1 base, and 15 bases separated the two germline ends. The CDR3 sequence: CATGTSPAAKNIQYF. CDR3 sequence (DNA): TGTGCCACCGGCACGTCGCCCGCGGCCAAAAACATTCAGTACTTC.

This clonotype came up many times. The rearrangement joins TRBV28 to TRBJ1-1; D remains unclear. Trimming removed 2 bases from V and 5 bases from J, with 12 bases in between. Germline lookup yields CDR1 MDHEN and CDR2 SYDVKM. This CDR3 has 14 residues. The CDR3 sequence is CASSLTQRTTEAFF. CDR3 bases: TGTGCCAGCAGTTTAACACAGCGTACGACTGAAGCTTTCTTT.

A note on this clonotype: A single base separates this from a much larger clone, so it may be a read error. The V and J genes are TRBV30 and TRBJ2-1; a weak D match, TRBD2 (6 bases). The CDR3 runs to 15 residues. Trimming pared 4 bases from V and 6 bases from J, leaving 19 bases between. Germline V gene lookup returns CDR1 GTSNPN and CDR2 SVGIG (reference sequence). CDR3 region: CAWNILAGPPNEQFF. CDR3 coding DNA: TGTGCCTGGAACATACTAGCAGGCCCTCCCAATGAGCAGTTCTTC.

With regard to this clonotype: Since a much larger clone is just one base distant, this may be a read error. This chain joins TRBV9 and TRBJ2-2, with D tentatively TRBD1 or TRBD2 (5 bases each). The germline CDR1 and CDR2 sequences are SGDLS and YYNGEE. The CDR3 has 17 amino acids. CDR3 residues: CASSAPSGTTGTRELFF. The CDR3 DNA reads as TGTGCCAGCAGCGCCCCATCCGGGACGACGGGCACCAGGGAGCTGTTTTTT.

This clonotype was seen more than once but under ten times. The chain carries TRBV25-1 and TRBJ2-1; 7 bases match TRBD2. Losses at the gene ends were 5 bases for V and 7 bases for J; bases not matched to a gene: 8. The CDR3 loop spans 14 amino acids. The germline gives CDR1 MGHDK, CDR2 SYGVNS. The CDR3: CASSLAEGGNEQFF. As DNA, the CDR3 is TGTGCCAGCAGTCTAGCGGAAGGAGGTAATGAGCAGTTCTTC.

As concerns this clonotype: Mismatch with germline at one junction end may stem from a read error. This CDR3 is CASSLGTGWQETQYF. The DNA for the CDR3 is TGTGCCAGCAGCCTAGGGACAGGTTGGCAAGAGACCCAGTACTTC. The chain joins TRBV13 to TRBJ2-5; 8 bases align to TRBD1. The CDR3 consists of 15 residues. Germline assignment: CDR1 PRHDT and CDR2 FYEKMQ (reference sequence).